Listed here are 9 T cell receptor beta chains from one sample, sequenced in a study of cytomegalovirus exposure and HLA in healthy donors. PCR amplification relied on 60 Vbeta primers (plus 13 Jbeta primers). TCRdb's copy holds only in-frame clones and misses some; the assay was immunoSEQ multiplex PCR. The sample records some 99,000 clones, approximately 71% being singletons. Sequencing input: PBMCs. All receptors come from a man aged 35 to 55 in good health and CMV-seronegative.

The chain recombines TRBV15 with TRBJ1-4; 7 bases line up with TRBD1. Unmatched junction bases numbered 8, after V lost 9 bases and J lost 7 bases. CDR1 is LNHNV and CDR2 is YYDKDF in the germline V gene (reference sequence). There are 13 residues in the CDR3. DNA for the CDR3: TGTGCCACAAGACAGGGTGGTGGTGAAAAACTGTTTTTT. Residues: CATRQGGGEKLFF.

The rearrangement links TRBV4-1 to TRBJ1-2; 8 bases map to TRBD1. This CDR3 is 15 amino acids long. Germline loops: CDR1 MGHRA, CDR2 YSYEKL. Trimming removed 6 bases from V and 0 bases from J; junction bases left unmatched: 6. CDR3 region: CASRLQGVANYGYTF. DNA for the CDR3: TGCGCCAGCAGGCTACAGGGGGTAGCTAACTATGGCTACACCTTC.

The gene calls are TRBV4-3 and TRBJ1-1; 11 bases line up with TRBD1. The CDR3 has 17 residues. Germline V gene sequence: CDR1 LGHNA, CDR2 YSLEER. Trimming cost V 2 bases and J 4 bases; bases outside gene matches: 9. The CDR3 here is CASSQTGTGGFGTEAFF. CDR3 coding DNA: TGCGCCAGCAGCCAAACCGGGACAGGGGGATTCGGCACTGAAGCTTTCTTT.

The chain uses TRBV6-5 and TRBJ1-5, with D perhaps matching TRBD1 (6 bases). Between the trimmed V and J ends, which lost 10 bases and 5 bases, there was a span of 15 bases. This CDR3 has 13 residues. Germline CDR1 and CDR2: MNHEY and SVGAGI. CDR3 nucleotides: TGTGCCACCAAAAGAGGGGGGGATCAGCCCCAGCATTTT. Protein: CATKRGGDQPQHF.

The chain recombines TRBV5-4 with TRBJ2-2, with a weak D call TRBD2 (6 bases). V was clipped by 0 bases and J by 6 bases, with 9 bases between them. This CDR3 region has 14 residues. Germline CDR1 SGHNT, CDR2 YYREEE (reference sequence). CDR3 residues: CASSLGGEAGELFF. As DNA, the CDR3 is TGTGCCAGCAGCTTGGGAGGGGAGGCCGGGGAGCTGTTTTTT.

Only one count was recorded for this clone. The chain has TRBV9 and TRBJ2-2; 9 nucleotides agree with TRBD1. V lost 0 bases, J lost 9 bases, and 3 bases stayed unmatched. The germline V gene encodes CDR1 SGDLS and CDR2 YYNGEE. This CDR3 region has 14 residues. The chain's CDR3 is CASSVDTGGRELFF. CDR3 nucleotides: TGTGCCAGCAGCGTAGATACAGGGGGCAGGGAGCTGTTTTTT.

Comment on this clone: A read error may produce the germline difference seen at one junction end. The rearrangement uses TRBV6-6 and TRBJ1-1, with D unclear. The CDR3 covers 12 residues. CDR1 is MNHNY and CDR2 is SVGAGI in the germline V gene (reference sequence). The DNA of the CDR3 is TGTGCCAGTTTTCCGGGGAGCCTCGAAGCTCTCTTT. It encodes CASFPGSLEALF.

In its sample, this clone was seen a few times. V gene TRBV7-6 combines with J gene TRBJ1-6, with 10 bases that match TRBD1. CDR1 is SGHVS, CDR2 FNYEAQ, per germline. V lost 5 bases, J lost 10 bases, and 5 bases stayed unmatched. This CDR3 is 14 amino acids long. CDR3 nucleotide sequence: TGTGCCAGCAGCCCGGGACAGGGGAGGTCACCCCTCCACTTT. It yields the protein CASSPGQGRSPLHF.

The V gene is TRBV5-3, the J gene TRBJ1-1, with D possibly matching TRBD1 (5 bases). TRBV5-3 is assigned to the ORF class and has an uncertain function. The CDR3 runs to 16 residues. V was shortened by 0 bases and J by 4 bases, with 16 bases between the two germline ends. The CDR3 sequence is CARSLGVGGSSTEAFF. CDR3 in DNA: TGTGCCAGAAGCTTGGGGGTGGGGGGGTCCTCCACTGAAGCTTTCTTT.